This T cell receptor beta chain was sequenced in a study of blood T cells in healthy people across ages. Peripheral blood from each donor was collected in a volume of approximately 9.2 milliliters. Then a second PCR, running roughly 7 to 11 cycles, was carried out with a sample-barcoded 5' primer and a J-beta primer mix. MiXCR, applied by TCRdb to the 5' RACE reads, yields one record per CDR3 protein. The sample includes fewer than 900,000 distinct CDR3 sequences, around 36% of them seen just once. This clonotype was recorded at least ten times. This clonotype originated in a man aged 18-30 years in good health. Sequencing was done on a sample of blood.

The CDR3 loop is CSARLIDRSYEQYF. DNA of the CDR3: TGCAGTGCTAGACTCATCGACAGAAGCTACGAGCAGTACTTC. The chain has TRBV20-1 and TRBJ2-7; a weak D match, TRBD1 (5 bases). Germline CDR1 is DFQATT and CDR2 is SNEGSKA (reference sequence). The CDR3 has 14 residues. Trimming took off 2 bases at V and 3 bases at J, with 14 bases between the two ends.